Shown below are 12 T cell receptor beta chains from a single sample sequenced in a study of T cells and Merkel cell carcinoma outcomes. Produced via immunoSEQ multiplex PCR; TCRdb's table is partial and in-frame only. The table shows under 8,000 clones, with roughly 87% occurring only once. Sequenced material: tumor tissue from Merkel cell carcinoma. The receptor source for this set is a human donor with Merkel cell carcinoma.

The chain combines TRBV6-1 with TRBJ2-5, with TRBD1 matching over 9 bases. J gave up 6 bases and V 2 bases, and 7 bases lay outside the gene matches. The CDR3 has 15 residues. Germline loops: CDR1 MNHNS, CDR2 SASEGT. The CDR3 DNA is TGTGCCAGCAGTGAATTAGTGGACAGGGGTCAGACCCAGTACTTC. Translation: CASSELVDRGQTQYF.

The CDR3 DNA reads TGTGCCAGCAGTGAAAGACAGGTCGGGGCCGGGGAGCTGTTTTTT. Translation gives CASSERQVGAGELFF. The chain uses TRBV6-1 and TRBJ2-2; TRBD1 is a possible D gene (6 bases). The V gene's germline CDR1 is MNHNS and CDR2 SASEGT. The ends were cut back, 2 bases at V and 6 bases at J, with 13 bases in the middle. This CDR3 spans 15 amino acids.

A few counts support this clone. The gene calls are TRBV5-1 and TRBJ2-3; D gene ambiguous. This CDR3 region has 16 residues. V gave up 2 bases and J gave up 2 bases, with 15 bases separating them. Germline-derived CDR1 and CDR2 are SGHRS and YFSETQ. Here the CDR3 DNA reads TGCGCCAGCAGCTTAACGTGGGGAACACTCACAGATACGCAGTATTTT. Translated, it gives CASSLTWGTLTDTQYF.

The table lists this clone with a count of one. This chain uses TRBV4-1 with TRBJ2-3; 9 positions match TRBD2. Per the germline V gene, CDR1 is MGHRA and CDR2 is YSYEKL. Losses at the gene ends were 3 bases for V and 3 bases for J; bases not matched to a gene: 7. The CDR3 has 16 amino acids. The CDR3 DNA sequence: TGCGCCAGCAGCCAGGCTAGCGGGGTCACGACAGATACGCAGTATTTT. Translated, it gives CASSQASGVTTDTQYF.

J is TRBJ2-1 and V is TRBV27, with D maybe TRBD2 (5 bases). Per the germline V gene, CDR1 is MNHEY and CDR2 is SMNVEV (reference sequence). This CDR3 has 10 residues. V dropped 8 bases and J dropped 15 bases, with 14 bases sitting between them. CDR3 residues: CASVRDRAFF. The CDR3 bases are TGTGCCAGCGTCCGGGATCGAGCGTTCTTC.

J is TRBJ1-1 and V is TRBV27; 10 bases align to TRBD1. CDR1 MNHEY and CDR2 SMNVEV come from the germline V gene (reference sequence). The CDR3 runs 17 residues. J was trimmed by 3 bases and V by 3 bases; bases with no gene match: 10. CDR3 coding DNA: TGTGCCAGCAGTTTCCCCCGGGACAGGGGATTGGACACTGAAGCTTTCTTT. Its protein product is CASSFPRDRGLDTEAFF.

The genes are TRBV7-9 and TRBJ1-2; D is unresolved. The CDR3 loop spans 12 amino acids. V was shortened by 1 base and J by 8 bases, with 8 bases between the two germline ends. Germline values: CDR1 SEHNR, CDR2 FQNEAQ (reference sequence). CDR3 DNA: TGTGCCAGCAGCTTAGAGGGTTGGGGCTACACCTTC. Translation: CASSLEGWGYTF.

This clone has only one observation. V and J are TRBV5-4 and TRBJ2-7; D perhaps matches TRBD2 (5 bases). Germline V CDR1 and CDR2: SGHNT, YYREEE (reference sequence). Trimming took off 2 bases at V and 4 bases at J, with 7 bases between the two ends. This CDR3 is built from 12 residues. The DNA of the CDR3 is TGTGCCAGCAGCTTTGAGGGTTACGAGCAGTACGTC. Protein product: CASSFEGYEQYV.

The chain is built from TRBV2 and TRBJ2-3; D perhaps matches TRBD1 (6 bases). This CDR3 has 15 amino acids. Germline CDR1 reads SNHLY; CDR2 reads FYNNEI. Trimming took 3 bases from V and 8 from J, leaving 18 bases between them. The CDR3 DNA is TGTGCCAGCAGTGAGGGGGCCGTGGCGCCAGGTACGCAGTATTTT. It is translated as CASSEGAVAPGTQYF.

The V gene is TRBV14, the J gene TRBJ2-7; D is unresolved. Trimming removed 4 bases at V and 4 bases at J, with 11 bases between. Germline lookup yields CDR1 SGHDN and CDR2 FVKESK. The CDR3 spans 13 residues. CDR3: CASSPLGRYEQYF. As DNA, the CDR3 is TGTGCCAGCAGCCCCTTGGGCAGGTACGAGCAGTACTTC.

The V call is TRBV7-9, the J call TRBJ1-2, with D possibly being TRBD1 (5 bases). The germline gives CDR1 SEHNR, CDR2 FQNEAQ (reference sequence). V was cut by 4 bases and J by 8 bases, with 11 bases left in between. This CDR3 contains 12 residues. The CDR3 is CASSSGTSGYTF. DNA of the CDR3: TGTGCCAGCAGCTCTGGGACGTCCGGCTACACCTTC.

The V and J genes are TRBV13 and TRBJ2-5; a weak D match, TRBD1 (5 bases). Deletions cut 3 bases from V and 4 bases from J, with 12 bases between. The CDR3 covers 14 residues. Per germline, CDR1 PRHDT and CDR2 FYEKMQ (reference sequence). The CDR3 is CASSFHRSPETQYF. CDR3 nucleotides: TGTGCCAGCAGCTTCCACAGGTCCCCAGAGACCCAGTACTTC. Full variable domain (missing parts from reference TRBV13 and TRBJ2-5): AAGVIQSPRHLIKEKRETATLKCYPIPRHDTVYWYQQGPGQDPQFLISFYEKMQSDKGSIPDRFSAQQFSDYHSELNMSSLELGDSALYFCASSFHRSPETQYFGPGTRLLVL.